Below, 22 T cell receptor beta chains from the same sample are listed, as sequenced in a study of cytomegalovirus exposure and HLA in healthy donors. This table comes from immunoSEQ multiplex PCR, and its TCRdb copy is limited to in-frame clones, with some not included. The sample has around 60,000 clones, about nine tenths seen once. The sample comprised PBMCs. Source of these receptors: a man aged 18 to 35 in good health and CMV-seronegative.

This sequence joins TRBV27 and TRBJ1-5, with 9 nucleotides matching TRBD1. CDR3 length equals 16 residues. Per the germline V gene, CDR1 is MNHEY and CDR2 is SMNVEV (reference sequence). V gave up 6 bases and J gave up 6 bases; unmatched junction bases: 12. The CDR3 spells CASSKWGTGMGQPQHF. Written as DNA, the CDR3 is TGTGCCAGCAGCAAGTGGGGGACAGGGATGGGTCAGCCCCAGCATTTT.

V gene TRBV11-2 combines with J gene TRBJ2-2; tentatively, D is TRBD2 (5 bases). Germline V gene lookup returns CDR1 SGHAT and CDR2 FQNNGV. Trimming removed 1 base from V and 6 bases from J, with 9 bases in between. The length of the CDR3 is 14 residues. The DNA for the CDR3 is TGTGCCAGCAGCTTAGGACTACCCCCCGGGGAGCTGTTTTTT. Translated, it gives CASSLGLPPGELFF.

The chain couples TRBV4-1 to TRBJ2-3; TRBD2 aligns across 10 bases. The junction had 8 bases not matched to a gene; V was cut back by 2 bases and J by 9 bases. The CDR3 sequence is 15 residues long. In germline, CDR1 is MGHRA, CDR2 YSYEKL. CDR3 loop: CASSQTSGTPGTQYF. The CDR3 DNA follows: TGCGCCAGCAGCCAAACTAGCGGGACCCCGGGAACGCAGTATTTT.

The V call is TRBV5-4, the J call TRBJ2-4, with 9 positions matching TRBD2. V trimming: 4 bases; J trimming: 3 bases; junction bases outside the gene matches: 5. Per the germline V gene, CDR1 is SGHNT and CDR2 is YYREEE (reference sequence). The CDR3 runs to 15 residues. CDR3 residues: CASSSGGLNKNIQYF. CDR3 bases: TGTGCCAGCAGCAGCGGGGGGCTTAACAAAAACATTCAGTACTTC.

The chain uses TRBV27 and TRBJ2-1; D uncertain. The CDR3 is 14 amino acids. V shed 7 bases and J shed 5 bases, with 15 bases lying between them. Germline V gene data show CDR1 as MNHEY and CDR2 as SMNVEV (reference sequence). The CDR3 is CASTTLEPDNEQFF. Here the CDR3 DNA reads TGTGCCAGCACCACCCTCGAGCCCGACAATGAGCAGTTCTTC.

This rearrangement joins TRBV10-3 to TRBJ2-7; 9 bases agree with TRBD1. Germline CDR1 reads ENHRY; CDR2 reads SYGVKD. With V trimmed by 4 bases and J by 1 base, 2 bases remained unmatched. This CDR3 is 14 amino acids long. The CDR3 reads CAISAGTGSYEQYF. For the CDR3, the DNA is TGTGCCATCAGTGCGGGGACAGGGTCCTACGAGCAGTACTTC.

V is TRBV7-9 and J is TRBJ2-1; 9 bases match TRBD2. J lost 2 bases, V lost 5 bases, and 13 bases had no gene match. The CDR3 is 18 amino acids. Germline CDR1 reads SEHNR; CDR2 reads FQNEAQ (reference sequence). CDR3: CASSTPPRASGAYNEQFF. The CDR3 DNA follows: TGTGCCAGCAGCACCCCACCCCGAGCTAGCGGGGCCTACAATGAGCAGTTCTTC.

The genes are TRBV28 and TRBJ2-5, with 7 positions matching TRBD2. The CDR3 loop spans 15 amino acids. V was pared by 8 bases and J by 2 bases, with 11 bases of the junction left unmatched. In germline, CDR1 is MDHEN, CDR2 SYDVKM. Written as DNA, the CDR3 is TGTGCCAGCTGGGGGGAGGGAGGGACTCAAGAGACCCAGTACTTC. Its protein product is CASWGEGGTQETQYF.

V gene TRBV28 combines with J gene TRBJ1-2; tentatively, D is TRBD1 (5 bases). The CDR3 runs to 14 residues. Trimming removed 6 bases from V and 5 bases from J, with 16 bases in between. Germline V gene lookup returns CDR1 MDHEN and CDR2 SYDVKM. The chain's CDR3 is CASRVGGRDYGYTF. CDR3 bases: TGTGCCAGCAGGGTCGGGGGGAGGGATTATGGCTACACCTTC.

The J gene is TRBJ2-1, the V gene TRBV2, with 8 nucleotides matching TRBD2. CDR3 length: 15 amino acids. CDR1 SNHLY and CDR2 FYNNEI come from the germline V gene. V trimming: 8 bases; J trimming: 2 bases; junction bases outside the gene matches: 8. Here the CDR3 reads CASPSSGRTYNEQFF. Here the CDR3 DNA reads TGTGCCAGCCCGAGCAGCGGGAGAACCTACAATGAGCAGTTCTTC. The variable domain in full, with the rest retrieved from reference TRBV2 and TRBJ2-1, is EPEVTQTPSHQVTQMGQEVILRCVPISNHLYFYWYRQILGQKVEFLVSFYNNEISEKSEIFDDQFSVERPDGSNFTLKIRSTKLEDSAMYFCASPSSGRTYNEQFFGPGTRLTVL.

The chain uses TRBV19 and TRBJ2-3; 11 nucleotides line up with TRBD2. V lost 3 bases, J lost 1 base, and 9 bases stayed unmatched. This CDR3 comprises 18 residues. CDR1 and CDR2 (germline): LNHDA, SQIVND (reference sequence). CDR3 coding DNA: TGTGCCAGTAGTATTGCCAGACTAGCGGGACGGGGCACAGATACGCAGTATTTT. It yields the protein CASSIARLAGRGTDTQYF.

This chain joins TRBV28 and TRBJ1-2; D ambiguous. This CDR3 is built from 13 residues. Germline-derived CDR1 and CDR2 are MDHEN and SYDVKM. Trimming took off 2 bases at V and 4 bases at J, with 8 bases between the two ends. The CDR3 sequence is CASSLDTAYGYTF. The CDR3 bases are TGTGCCAGCAGTTTAGATACAGCCTATGGCTACACCTTC.

This chain uses TRBV10-3 with TRBJ2-1, with 8 bases lining up with TRBD2. Looked up from germline, CDR1 is ENHRY and CDR2 is SYGVKD. This CDR3 is 15 amino acids long. Losses at the gene ends were 5 bases for V and 12 bases for J; bases not matched to a gene: 15. The CDR3 protein is CAISTGLVESSWQFF. The CDR3 DNA is TGTGCCATCAGTACGGGACTAGTAGAGAGTTCGTGGCAGTTCTTC.

This chain links TRBV5-1 with TRBJ1-5; 7 nucleotides agree with TRBD1. The CDR3 contains 15 residues. From germline, CDR1 is SGHRS and CDR2 YFSETQ. The V gene end was trimmed by 0 bases and the J gene end by 6 bases; junction bases not matched to a gene: 6. This chain's CDR3 is CASSLVGGEGQPQHF. CDR3 sequence (DNA): TGCGCCAGCAGCTTGGTAGGGGGCGAAGGTCAGCCCCAGCATTTT. Based on the CDR3 plus reference TRBV5-1 and TRBJ1-5, the full variable domain is KAGVTQTPRYLIKTRGQQVTLSCSPISGHRSVSWYQQTPGQGLQFLFEYFSETQRNKGNFPGRFSGRQFSNSRSEMNVSTLELGDSALYLCASSLVGGEGQPQHFGDGTRLSIL.

The V gene is TRBV18, the J gene TRBJ2-3, with a weak D call TRBD2 (5 bases). This CDR3 contains 15 residues. Trimming pared 6 bases from V and 0 bases from J, leaving 13 bases between. Germline CDR1 KGHSH, CDR2 LQKENI. This CDR3 reads CASSSTISSTDTQYF. CDR3 nucleotides: TGTGCCAGCTCGTCGACTATATCTAGCACAGATACGCAGTATTTT.

The rearrangement joins TRBV20-1 to TRBJ2-1; unclear D gene. The CDR3 extends over 11 amino acids. V was shortened by 0 bases and J by 9 bases, with 6 bases between the two germline ends. Germline CDR1 and CDR2: DFQATT and SNEGSKA (reference sequence). The CDR3 nucleotides are TGCAGTGCTAGAGATAGCCCTGAGCAGTTCTTC. Protein: CSARDSPEQFF.

V usage is TRBV2 and J usage is TRBJ2-7; 12 bases line up with TRBD2. The germline V gene encodes CDR1 SNHLY and CDR2 FYNNEI. The CDR3 totals 13 residues. The V gene end was trimmed by 7 bases and the J gene end by 6 bases; junction bases not matched to a gene: 4. The CDR3 coding sequence is TGTGCCAGCATCGGACTAGCGGGAAGCGAGCAGTACTTC. Amino acid sequence: CASIGLAGSEQYF.

This chain joins TRBV11-2 and TRBJ2-7; no firm D call. This CDR3 is built from 12 residues. Germline V CDR1 and CDR2: SGHAT, FQNNGV. Between the trimmed V and J ends, which lost 5 bases and 5 bases, there was a span of 10 bases. This CDR3 reads CASSPSRDEQYF. In DNA, the CDR3 is TGTGCCAGCAGCCCATCTCGCGACGAGCAGTACTTC. The whole variable domain, filled in from reference TRBV11-2 and TRBJ2-7, reads EAGVAQSPRYKIIEKRQSVAFWCNPISGHATLYWYQQILGQGPKLLIQFQNNGVVDDSQLPKDRFSAERLKGVDSTLKIQPAKLEDSAVYLCASSPSRDEQYFGPGTRLTVT.

This clone was observed once. The chain uses TRBV5-1 and TRBJ2-7; 12 bases are a match to TRBD2. Per the germline V gene, CDR1 is SGHRS and CDR2 is YFSETQ. The CDR3 is 18 residues long. V shed 4 bases and J 0 bases; nucleotides not matched to a gene: 11. The CDR3 DNA follows: TGCGCCAGCAGCCAAACTAGCGGGGGGTTATCCAACTCCTACGAGCAGTACTTC. It specifies CASSQTSGGLSNSYEQYF. Supplemented by reference TRBV5-1 and TRBJ2-7, the full variable domain reads KAGVTQTPRYLIKTRGQQVTLSCSPISGHRSVSWYQQTPGQGLQFLFEYFSETQRNKGNFPGRFSGRQFSNSRSEMNVSTLELGDSALYLCASSQTSGGLSNSYEQYFGPGTRLTVT.

The chain combines TRBV4-1 with TRBJ2-1, with D possibly being TRBD1 (6 bases). Trimming left V 6 bases short and J 5 bases short, with 8 bases between. In germline, CDR1 is MGHRA, CDR2 YSYEKL. The CDR3 length is 12 residues. CDR3 nucleotide sequence: TGCGCCAGCAGAAGGGGGAACAATGAGCAGTTCTTC. Translation: CASRRGNNEQFF.

V gene TRBV7-8 combines with J gene TRBJ1-2; D is perhaps TRBD1 (5 bases). Germline V lookup: CDR1 SGHVS, CDR2 FQNEAQ. The CDR3 consists of 14 residues. Trimming stripped 5 bases from V and 3 bases from J, with 13 bases between. The CDR3 region is CASSAAGLDYGYTF. DNA of the CDR3: TGTGCCAGCAGCGCAGCAGGGTTGGACTATGGCTACACCTTC.

The chain's CDR3 is CASSFSAGDREQYF. For the CDR3, the DNA is TGTGCCAGCAGCTTTTCAGCGGGAGATCGCGAGCAGTACTTC. The rearrangement joins TRBV5-5 to TRBJ2-7; 8 bases match TRBD2. Trimming cost V 2 bases and J 6 bases; bases outside gene matches: 7. The CDR3 is 14 residues long. Looked up from germline, CDR1 is SGHKS and CDR2 is YYEKEE (reference sequence).